A single sample is the source of the 21 T cell receptor beta chains below, sequenced in a study of T cells after yellow fever vaccination. TCRdb reanalysed the 5' RACE reads using MiXCR and keeps one entry per CDR3 protein. The sample carries around 530,000 distinct CDR3 sequences, about 17% recorded once. Sequenced here: PBMCs, sampled around 5 days after the first yellow fever vaccination. The receptors were sampled from a man between 18 and 29 years old who received the YFV17D yellow fever vaccine.

CDR3 sequence reads: CSESAGYYNEQFF. The DNA for the CDR3 is TGCAGTGAAAGTGCGGGATACTACAATGAGCAGTTCTTC. The chain carries TRBV20-1 and TRBJ2-1; tentative D call: TRBD2 (6 bases). CDR1 is DFQATT, CDR2 SNEGSKA, per germline (reference sequence). V gave up 7 bases and J gave up 3 bases, with 13 bases separating them. This CDR3 region has 13 residues.

This clonotype was seen a few times. This chain connects TRBV4-2 to TRBJ2-2, with no clear D. The CDR3 is 15 residues long. V was shortened by 2 bases and J by 0 bases, with 7 bases between the two germline ends. Looked up from germline, CDR1 is LGHNA and CDR2 is YNFKEQ. The CDR3 region has the DNA TGTGCCAGCAGCCAACGCGCGTCGAACACCGGGGAGCTGTTTTTT. Encoded protein: CASSQRASNTGELFF.

This clonotype has more than one count but fewer than ten. The rearrangement joins TRBV7-3 to TRBJ2-1, with no clear D. The germline V gene has CDR1 SGHTA and CDR2 FQGTGA. The germline V and J ends were trimmed by 4 bases and 11 bases, with 12 bases remaining between them. The CDR3 is made up of 12 amino acids. DNA of the CDR3: TGTGCCAGCAGCTCCGGGCCCCGGCAGCAGTTCTTC. Protein: CASSSGPRQQFF.

This clonotype was observed a few times. The rearrangement links TRBV29-1 to TRBJ1-1; D remains ambiguous. CDR1 is SQVTM and CDR2 is ANQGSEA in the germline V gene. The length of the CDR3 is 10 residues. The ends were cut back, 5 bases at V and 11 bases at J, with 12 bases in the middle. CDR3 protein: CSVRPDRAFF. CDR3 bases: TGCAGCGTTCGGCCCGACCGGGCTTTCTTT.

This rearrangement joins TRBV7-8 to TRBJ2-5; D not certain. The CDR3 loop spans 13 amino acids. Trimming cost V 1 base and J 1 base, with 4 bases left between them. Germline V lookup: CDR1 SGHVS, CDR2 FQNEAQ. Written as DNA, the CDR3 is TGTGCCAGCAGCTTAGAGCCCCAAGAGACCCAGTACTTC. Translating it yields CASSLEPQETQYF.

This clonotype appeared many times. The chain employs TRBV5-1 and TRBJ2-3; maybe TRBD2 (6 bases). In germline, CDR1 is SGHRS, CDR2 YFSETQ. Trimming removed 2 bases at V and 1 base at J, with 8 bases between. CDR3 length equals 14 residues. CDR3 loop: CASSFPGGTDTQYF. The CDR3 coding sequence is TGCGCCAGCAGCTTCCCGGGGGGCACAGATACGCAGTATTTT.

A few counts support this clonotype. The chain combines TRBV30 with TRBJ2-1, with no clear D. CDR1 is GTSNPN, CDR2 SVGIG, per germline (reference sequence). The V end was cut by 4 bases, the J end by 0 bases, with 7 bases between. The CDR3 covers 13 residues. The chain's CDR3 is CAWNDDSYNEQFF. CDR3 sequence (DNA): TGTGCCTGGAACGATGACTCCTACAATGAGCAGTTCTTC.

This clonotype has just a few counts. The CDR3 DNA reads TGTGCCAGCAGGCTCCTTAGGTCGGACACTGAAGCTTTCTTT. Protein product: CASRLLRSDTEAFF. The V call is TRBV6-1, the J call TRBJ1-1; D gene ambiguous. V was pared by 6 bases and J by 3 bases, with 14 bases between. CDR1 and CDR2 from the germline V gene are MNHNS and SASEGT. CDR3 length equals 14 residues.

This clonotype has only a few counts. The rearrangement joins TRBV4-1 to TRBJ1-4, with D unclear. Germline V gene sequence: CDR1 MGHRA, CDR2 YSYEKL. Trimming removed 3 bases from V and 0 bases from J, with 17 bases in between. This CDR3 is built from 18 residues. DNA of the CDR3: TGCGCCAGCAGCCACCTTATGACCGGACCCGCAACTAATGAAAAACTGTTTTTT. Amino acids: CASSHLMTGPATNEKLFF.

This clonotype was counted ten times or more. This chain links TRBV28 with TRBJ2-2; 7 bases align to TRBD1. The CDR3 covers 14 residues. V shed 4 bases, J shed 4 bases, and the junction held 3 bases outside the gene matches. Looked up from germline, CDR1 is MDHEN and CDR2 is SYDVKM. The CDR3 here is CASSSAGGTGELFF. The CDR3 DNA reads TGTGCCAGCAGTTCGGCAGGGGGCACCGGGGAGCTGTTTTTT. Supplemented by reference TRBV28 and TRBJ2-2, the full variable domain reads DVKVTQSSRYLVKRTGEKVFLECVQDMDHENMFWYRQDPGLGLRLIYFSYDVKMKEKGDIPEGYSVSREKKERFSLILESASTNQTSMYLCASSSAGGTGELFFGEGSRLTVL.

The chain uses TRBV7-7 and TRBJ2-3; either TRBD1 or TRBD2 may supply D (5 bases each). The V end was cut by 5 bases, the J end by 1 base, with 10 bases between. The CDR3 is 14 residues long. Germline assignment: CDR1 SSHAT and CDR2 FNYEAQ (reference sequence). The DNA of the CDR3 is TGTGCCAGCAGCGAAGGGACGGGCACAGATACGCAGTATTTT. Residues: CASSEGTGTDTQYF.

J is TRBJ2-7 and V is TRBV5-1; D could derive from TRBD1 or TRBD2 (5 bases each). This CDR3 region has 14 residues. V lost 2 bases and J 0 bases, leaving 9 bases between the germline ends. Looked up from germline, CDR1 is SGHRS and CDR2 is YFSETQ. CDR3 nucleotides: TGCGCCAGCAGCTTTAGAGGGGTCTCCTACGAGCAGTACTTC. Translating gives CASSFRGVSYEQYF.

In its sample, this clonotype was seen a few times. The chain joins TRBV7-2 to TRBJ1-5; D uncertain. Germline V gene data show CDR1 as SGHTA and CDR2 as FQGNSA. CDR3 length equals 16 residues. V lost 1 base to trimming and J lost 6 bases, with 16 bases between them. As DNA, the CDR3 is TGTGCCAGCAGCTTAGGAGGAGCGAACGAGGCTCAGCCCCAGCATTTT. Amino acids: CASSLGGANEAQPQHF.

This clonotype appeared a few times. The chain joins TRBV5-1 to TRBJ1-5, with unresolved D. Germline CDR1 reads SGHRS; CDR2 reads YFSETQ. Trimming pared 4 bases from V and 6 bases from J, leaving 11 bases between. The CDR3 covers 13 residues. The CDR3 DNA sequence: TGCGCCAGCAGCCGGCTTTTCGGTCAGCCCCAGCATTTT. As protein: CASSRLFGQPQHF. The full variable domain, in which reference TRBV5-1 and TRBJ1-5 provide the parts outside the CDR3, is KAGVTQTPRYLIKTRGQQVTLSCSPISGHRSVSWYQQTPGQGLQFLFEYFSETQRNKGNFPGRFSGRQFSNSRSEMNVSTLELGDSALYLCASSRLFGQPQHFGDGTRLSIL.

CDR3 in DNA: TGTGCCAGCAGCCCGGATGGGGGGAGGACTGAAGCTTTCTTT. This gives the protein CASSPDGGRTEAFF. The chain combines TRBV7-9 with TRBJ1-1, with D possibly matching TRBD1 (5 bases). Germline V CDR1 and CDR2: SEHNR, FQNEAQ (reference sequence). The CDR3 covers 14 residues. The V end was cut by 5 bases, the J end by 5 bases, with 15 bases between. Filled out from reference TRBV7-9 and TRBJ1-1, the complete variable domain reads DTGVSQNPRHKITKRGQNVTFRCDPISEHNRLYWYRQTLGQGPEFLTYFQNEAQLEKSRLLSDRFSAERPKGSFSTLEIQRTEQGDSAMYLCASSPDGGRTEAFFGQGTRLTVV.

This clonotype was counted a few times. The gene calls are TRBV6-6 and TRBJ1-3, with D unresolved. Germline CDR1 and CDR2: MNHNY and SVGAGI (reference sequence). The CDR3 spans 12 residues. Trimming cost V 5 bases and J 9 bases, with 11 bases left between them. The DNA of the CDR3 is TGTGCCAGCAGTCCAACCGGTAGCACCATATATTTT. Protein: CASSPTGSTIYF.

In this sample, this clonotype turned up a few times. V gene TRBV5-4 combines with J gene TRBJ2-7; the match to TRBD1 covers 9 bases. This CDR3 contains 13 residues. V lost 5 bases, J lost 6 bases, and 6 bases stayed unmatched. Per the germline V gene, CDR1 is SGHNT and CDR2 is YYREEE (reference sequence). The CDR3 loop reads CASSRGQGPEQYV. CDR3 nucleotide sequence: TGTGCCAGCAGTAGGGGACAGGGCCCCGAGCAGTACGTC.

The chain carries TRBV5-1 and TRBJ2-3, with TRBD2 matching over 11 bases. From germline, CDR1 is SGHRS and CDR2 YFSETQ. CDR3 length: 20 residues. The V and J ends lost 0 bases and 1 base, in that order; junction bases with no gene match: 13. The CDR3 loop reads CASSLVTSGGPSGGTDTQYF. The CDR3 coding sequence is TGCGCCAGCAGCTTGGTAACTAGCGGGGGCCCGTCGGGTGGCACAGATACGCAGTATTTT.

This clonotype was picked up many times. At one end the junction does not follow the germline gene, possibly because of a read error. This rearrangement joins TRBV6-2 or TRBV6-3 to TRBJ1-5; D is unresolved. Germline V gene sequence: CDR1 MNHEY, CDR2 SVGEGT. This CDR3 region has 13 residues. CDR3 amino acids: CASGYTAYQPQHF. The CDR3 coding sequence is TGTGCCAGCGGTTACACGGCGTATCAGCCCCAGCATTTT.

The chain has TRBV29-1 and TRBJ2-2, with TRBD2 identical over 7 bases. The CDR3 is 13 amino acids. The V segment lost 7 bases and the J segment 9 bases; nucleotides outside the gene matches: 11. Germline CDR1 is SQVTM and CDR2 is ANQGSEA. For the CDR3, the DNA is TGCAGCGCAGTCCGGGAGGCCCGGCGGGAGCTGTTTTTT. It yields the protein CSAVREARRELFF.

This clonotype has only a few counts. The V gene is TRBV4-3, the J gene TRBJ2-7; D is unclear. Germline V gene data show CDR1 as LGHNA and CDR2 as YSLEER. Trimming pared 0 bases from V and 3 bases from J, leaving 12 bases between. The CDR3 consists of 15 residues. CDR3: CASSQDRSTLYEQYF. The CDR3, as DNA: TGCGCCAGCAGCCAAGATCGGTCCACGCTCTACGAGCAGTACTTC.